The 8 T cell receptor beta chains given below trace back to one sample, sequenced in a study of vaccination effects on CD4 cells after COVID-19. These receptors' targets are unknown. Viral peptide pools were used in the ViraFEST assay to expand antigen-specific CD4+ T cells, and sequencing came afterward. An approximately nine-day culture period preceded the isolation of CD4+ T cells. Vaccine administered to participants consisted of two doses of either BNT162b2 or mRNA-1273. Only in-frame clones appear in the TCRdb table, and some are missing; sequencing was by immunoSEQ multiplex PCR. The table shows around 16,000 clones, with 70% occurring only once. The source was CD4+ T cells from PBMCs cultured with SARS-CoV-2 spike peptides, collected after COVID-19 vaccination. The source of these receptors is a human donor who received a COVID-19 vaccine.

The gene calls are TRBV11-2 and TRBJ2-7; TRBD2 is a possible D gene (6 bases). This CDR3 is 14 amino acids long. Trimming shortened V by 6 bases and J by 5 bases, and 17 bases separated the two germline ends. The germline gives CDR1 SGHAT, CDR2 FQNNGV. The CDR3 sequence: CASSSGLLRDEQYF. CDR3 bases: TGTGCCAGCAGTTCGGGACTCCTGAGGGACGAGCAGTACTTC.

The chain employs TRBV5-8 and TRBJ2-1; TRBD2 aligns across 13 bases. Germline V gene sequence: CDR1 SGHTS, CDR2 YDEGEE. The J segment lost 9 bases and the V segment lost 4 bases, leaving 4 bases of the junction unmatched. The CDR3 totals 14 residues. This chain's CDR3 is CASSTGTSGAEQFF. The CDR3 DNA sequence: TGTGCCAGCAGCACCGGGACTAGCGGGGCTGAGCAGTTCTTC.

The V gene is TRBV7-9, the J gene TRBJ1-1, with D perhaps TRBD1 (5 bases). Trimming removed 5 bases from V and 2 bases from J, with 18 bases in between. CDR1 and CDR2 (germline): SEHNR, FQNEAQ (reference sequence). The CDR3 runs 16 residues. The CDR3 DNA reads TGTGCCAGCAGCATCGACGGGACGCAGGCTAACACTGAAGCTTTCTTT. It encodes CASSIDGTQANTEAFF.

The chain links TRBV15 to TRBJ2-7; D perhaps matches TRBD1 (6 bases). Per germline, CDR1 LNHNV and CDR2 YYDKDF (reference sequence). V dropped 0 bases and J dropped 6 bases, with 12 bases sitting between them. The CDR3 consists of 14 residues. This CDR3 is CATSREGGSREQYF. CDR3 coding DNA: TGTGCCACCAGCAGAGAAGGGGGTTCGCGCGAGCAGTACTTC.

The CDR3 here is CASSVTSGLSTDTQYF. Here the CDR3 DNA reads TGTGCCAGCAGCGTTACTAGCGGCCTTAGCACAGATACGCAGTATTTT. The chain uses TRBV9 and TRBJ2-3; 8 bases match TRBD2. J was trimmed by 0 bases and V by 2 bases; bases with no gene match: 5. Germline CDR1 SGDLS, CDR2 YYNGEE. The CDR3 has 16 residues.

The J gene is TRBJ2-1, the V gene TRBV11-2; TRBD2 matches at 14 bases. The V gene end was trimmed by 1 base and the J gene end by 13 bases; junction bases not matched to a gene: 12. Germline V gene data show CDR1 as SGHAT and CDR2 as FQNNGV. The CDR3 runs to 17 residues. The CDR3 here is CASSLGGGTSGSFEQFF. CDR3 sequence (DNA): TGTGCCAGCAGCTTAGGAGGCGGGACTAGCGGGAGTTTTGAACAGTTCTTC.

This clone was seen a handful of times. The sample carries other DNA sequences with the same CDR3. In nucleotides, the CDR3 is TGTGCCAGCTCACCACCAACTAGCGGGGGCGGCAATGAGCAGTTCTTC. Translation gives CASSPPTSGGGNEQFF. This sequence joins TRBV18 and TRBJ2-1; 11 nucleotides line up with TRBD2. CDR3 length: 16 amino acids. J was trimmed by 6 bases and V by 0 bases; bases with no gene match: 4. Germline CDR1 is KGHSH and CDR2 is LQKENI.

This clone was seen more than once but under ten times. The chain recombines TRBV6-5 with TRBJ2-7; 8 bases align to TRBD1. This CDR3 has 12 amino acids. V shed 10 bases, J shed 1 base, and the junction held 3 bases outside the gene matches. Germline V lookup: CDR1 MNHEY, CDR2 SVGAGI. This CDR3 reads CATRQGSYEQYF. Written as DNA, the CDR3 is TGTGCCACCCGACAGGGGTCCTACGAGCAGTACTTC.